The rows below give T cell receptor beta chains drawn from one sample of a study of T cells in Graves' hyperthyroidism and ophthalmopathy. TCRdb redid the calling of the multiplex PCR reads with MiXCR, one entry per CDR3 protein. The profile shows a few hundred thousand distinct CDR3 sequences, about 15% of them singletons. Sequenced: blood. The receptors were sampled from a woman aged 25-40 years with Graves' ophthalmopathy. Each CDR3 is given without its conserved first and last residue.

TRBJ2-5 TRBV28 ASSLEGPETQY
TRBJ2-1 TRBV5-6 ASSWDQGADSYNEQF
TRBJ2-5 TRBV20-1 SAGALRYQETQY
TRBJ1-5 TRBV12-3/TRBV12-4 ASSPLQGYNQPQH
TRBJ2-5 TRBV11-2 ASSDDRGVVY
TRBJ2-7 TRBV6-1 ASNRGTSGIVDEQY
TRBJ2-1 TRBV11-2 ASSPLAGIHEQF
TRBJ2-7 TRBV7-2 ASSLGSWLAGGLASDEQY
TRBJ1-3 TRBV28 ASSFDTPFSGNTIY
TRBJ2-3 TRBV12-3/TRBV12-4 ASSLNAGLAADTQY
TRBJ2-5 TRBV7-8 ASSPQRLGRETQY
TRBJ1-2 TRBV15 ATSREAGGNYGYT
TRBJ2-3 TRBV3-1 ASSRRTSGSGTDTQY
TRBJ1-6 TRBV7-8 ASSPNPTPTYNSPLH
TRBJ2-3 TRBV12-5 ASGFSHRTDTQY
TRBJ2-7 TRBV10-3 AISEVLDRGSEQY